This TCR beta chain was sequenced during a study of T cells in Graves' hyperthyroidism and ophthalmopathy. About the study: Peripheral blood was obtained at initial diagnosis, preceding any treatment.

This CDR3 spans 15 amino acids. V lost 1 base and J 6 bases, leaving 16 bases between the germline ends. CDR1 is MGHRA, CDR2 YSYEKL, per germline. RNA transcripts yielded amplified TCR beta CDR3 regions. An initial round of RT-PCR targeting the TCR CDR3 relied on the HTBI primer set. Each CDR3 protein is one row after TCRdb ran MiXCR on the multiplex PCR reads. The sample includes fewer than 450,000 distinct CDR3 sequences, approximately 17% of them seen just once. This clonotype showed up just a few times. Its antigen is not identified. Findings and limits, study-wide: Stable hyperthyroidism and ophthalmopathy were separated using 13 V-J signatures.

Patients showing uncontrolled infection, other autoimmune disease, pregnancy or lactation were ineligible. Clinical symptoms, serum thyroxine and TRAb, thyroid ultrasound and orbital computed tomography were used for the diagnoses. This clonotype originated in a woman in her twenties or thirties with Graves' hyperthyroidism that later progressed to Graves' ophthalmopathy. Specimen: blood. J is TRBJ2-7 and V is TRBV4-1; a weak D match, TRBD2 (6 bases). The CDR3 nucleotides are TGCGCCAGCAGCCAAGGACTAGAACTTCGTCTCGAGCAGTACTTC. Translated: CASSQGLELRLEQYF.